Here is one T cell receptor (beta chain) with its context. Trimming took off 1 base at V and 1 base at J, with 10 bases between the two ends. This CDR3 comprises 16 residues. CDR1 and CDR2 from the germline V gene are LGHNA and YNFKEQ. The sample belongs to a study of T-cell memory formation after mild COVID-19. Via MiXCR, TCRdb re-called the 5' RACE reads, giving one row per CDR3 protein. The sample records about 210,000 distinct CDR3 sequences, about 27% being singletons. Sequenced: PBMCs or a T cell subset sorted from them (not recorded which). The V and J genes are TRBV4-2 and TRBJ2-2; D is undetermined. This TCR derives from an adult woman who had mild COVID-19 (a few samples of this study predate the infection). Cell type and time point are not known. In DNA, the CDR3 is TGTGCCAGCAGCCAAGGGCCTACCCAGAACACCGGGGAGCTGTTTTTT. As protein: CASSQGPTQNTGELFF.